What follows is one TCR beta chain and its context. Antigen: not known. The entry originates in a study of T cell responses to AZD1222 COVID-19 vaccine. Study conclusions and caveats: Spike-specific TCR breadth and depth both grew after two AZD1222 doses. Females outnumbered males among donors, who were mostly white British; clonal diversity was possibly underestimated. Mapped onto spike, vaccine-associated CD4 TCRs spanned it and were dominant at 160-218 and 743-854. Seropositive AZD1222 recipients at baseline numbered only 5 or 6.

The CDR3 has 14 residues. Per the germline V gene, CDR1 is SGHAT and CDR2 is FQNNGV. The V end was cut by 0 bases, the J end by 3 bases, with 8 bases between. Generated by immunoSEQ multiplex PCR, the TCRdb table keeps only in-frame clones and is missing some. The data contain approximately 88,000 clones, roughly 80% of them singletons. The material was peripheral blood, obtained on day 0 of AZD1222 vaccination. The clonotype originates from an adult in good health. The chain has TRBV11-2 and TRBJ1-2; D unclear. The CDR3 is CASSLDEGYYGYTF. The CDR3 DNA reads TGTGCCAGCAGCTTAGATGAAGGATACTATGGCTACACCTTC.